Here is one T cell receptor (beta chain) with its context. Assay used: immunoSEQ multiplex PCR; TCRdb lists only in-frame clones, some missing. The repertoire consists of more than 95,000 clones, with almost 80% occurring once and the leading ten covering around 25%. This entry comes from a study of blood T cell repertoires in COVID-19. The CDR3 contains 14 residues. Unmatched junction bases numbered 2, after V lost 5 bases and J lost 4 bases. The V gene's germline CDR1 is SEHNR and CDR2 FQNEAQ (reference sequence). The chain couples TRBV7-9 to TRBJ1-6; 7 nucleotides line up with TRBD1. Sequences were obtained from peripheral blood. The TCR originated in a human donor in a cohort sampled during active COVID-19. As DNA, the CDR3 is TGTGCCAGCAGCCCGGGACAGTATAATTCACCCCTCCACTTT. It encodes CASSPGQYNSPLHF.